This T cell receptor (beta chain) appears in the sequencing data of a study of tumor-infiltrating lymphocytes in primary liver carcinoma. Findings and limits, study-wide: Tumor tissue displayed a significantly greater top-250-clone fraction than blood (p = 0.039).

The CDR3 is 13 residues long. V lost 4 bases and J lost 13; bases outside the gene matches: 7. Germline-derived CDR1 and CDR2 are SGHAT and FQNNGV. Turning to this clonotype: The antigen remains undetermined.

The researchers obtained blood RNA from unsorted whole blood and also extracted germline DNA. Total RNA (around 500 ng) served as template for TCR beta cDNA synthesis primed by a constant-region primer. Library construction for TCR beta comprised three nested multiplex PCR rounds performed with slightly modified ARM-PCR. Investigators reported that the first two PCR rounds, at 10 cycles each, used TRBV1-TRBV30 forward primers with a C-beta reverse primer. Each CDR3 protein gets one entry after TCRdb re-called the multiplex PCR reads with MiXCR. The sample includes fewer than 350,000 distinct CDR3 sequences, roughly 60% of them seen just once.

The sample consisted of peripheral blood. This receptor was obtained from a middle-aged man with primary liver carcinoma and hepatitis B virus infection. The V gene is TRBV11-2, the J gene TRBJ2-1; TRBD1 agrees at 10 bases. The CDR3 reads CASSSGTGVRQFF. The CDR3 region has the DNA TGTGCCAGCAGCTCCGGGACAGGGGTGAGACAGTTCTTC.